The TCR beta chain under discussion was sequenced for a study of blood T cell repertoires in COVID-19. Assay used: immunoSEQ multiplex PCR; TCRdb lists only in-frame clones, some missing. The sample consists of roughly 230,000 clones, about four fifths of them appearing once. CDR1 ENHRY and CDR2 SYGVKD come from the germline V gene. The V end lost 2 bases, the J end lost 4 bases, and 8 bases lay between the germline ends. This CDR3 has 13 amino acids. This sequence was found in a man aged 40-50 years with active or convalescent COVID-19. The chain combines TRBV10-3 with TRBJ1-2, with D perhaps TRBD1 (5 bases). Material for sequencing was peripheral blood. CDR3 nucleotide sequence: TGTGCCATCAGTGAGGACAGACGCTATGGCTACACCTTC. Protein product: CAISEDRRYGYTF.